This T cell receptor beta chain was sequenced during a study of T cells after yellow fever vaccination. Findings and limits, study-wide: Researchers cautioned that FACS-sorted repertoires could harbor abundant clonotypes contaminating from the bulk population. A weaker but faster secondary response was observed, peaking on day 5 versus 15.

This clonotype came up a few times. Its target is unknown. Germline V CDR1 and CDR2: MDHEN, SYDVKM. This CDR3 spans 16 amino acids. V gave up 10 bases and J gave up 3 bases; unmatched junction bases: 16. Universal primer sites and UMIs were introduced during 5'RACE template-switching synthesis of TCR cDNA. MiXCR was run by TCRdb on the 5' RACE reads, yielding one entry per CDR3 protein. The repertoire includes hundreds of thousands of distinct CDR3 sequences, approximately 13% of them detected once, and roughly 13% sits in the top ten. Sequenced here: PBMCs, sampled on the day of the yellow fever booster vaccination. The TCR originated in a man under 40 who received the YFV17D yellow fever vaccine. The chain employs TRBV28 and TRBJ2-3, with 7 bases that match TRBD2. The CDR3 protein is CATTGEGGRITDTQYF. CDR3 DNA: TGTGCCACAACGGGGGAGGGCGGGAGAATAACAGATACGCAGTATTTT.